This T cell receptor beta chain derives from a study of blood T cell repertoires in COVID-19 (dated by TCRdb to about 2020). About the study as a whole: Samples covering the acute and convalescent phases of COVID-19 were provided by collaborators in the United States, Italy and Spain. Subjects who had been exposed to COVID-19, were actively infected with it, or had recovered from it provided the deeply sampled blood TCRbeta repertoires that made up the dataset. Sample metadata almost always included a de-identified subject ID, COVID-19 status, age in years and sex. Where HLA class I and class II types were available, the types were taken from metadata supplied by the sample provider, not from assay-based typing. The repertoires were made available in a free public database intended to serve as a resource for research on the immune response to SARS-CoV-2. The prospective study material was composed of cDNA or gDNA derived from T cells, B-cell-depleted T cells, or PBMCs. Samples were obtained from the ongoing ImmuneRACE study (first 160 participants) and from over a thousand subjects provided by 6 global collaborators.

The immunoSEQ Assay, a bias-controlled multiplex PCR, was used to amplify TCRbeta CDR3 regions from genomic DNA. In the authors' own workflow: Within the assay, amplification of reference gene primers was used to estimate how many nucleated cells each sample contained. Sequence reads were collapsed and filtered to measure the absolute abundance of every unique TCRbeta CDR3 rearrangement. For each sample, productive Simpson clonality was calculated as the square root of Simpson's diversity index across productive rearrangements. TCRdb obtained this table from immuneACCESS and retained in-frame rearrangements with V and J assigned. These tables miss some clones; where compared with another copy, unresolved V genes account for less than half of the shortfall, and the remainder is unexplained. The DNA was the basis for D and trimming; V, J and clone size are from that table. Recorded for this sample are tens of thousands of clones; 80% to 85% of them occurred a single time. Jointly, the top ten make up roughly 4.8% of the sample.

General study outcomes and caveats: The amount of clinical and demographic metadata varied by source and participant and was provided uncurated.

Comments on this clone: Its antigen remains undetermined. Per-base quality was not reported, and no clone a single base away is much larger than it.

The germline V gene supplies CDR1 SNHLY and CDR2 FYNNEI. Inclusive of the bounding cysteine and phenylalanine, the CDR3 is 13 residues long. Only the CDR3 DNA is retained, 39 bases long and in frame from the first base. A distance of 9 bases separates the germline ends of V and J, which lose 4 bases and 5 bases respectively. Each collaborating institution followed its own protocols to collect whole blood in K2EDTA tubes. For TCRbeta analysis, collaborator samples were shipped as frozen whole blood, as isolated PBMCs, or as DNA extracted from either sample type. The chain is assembled from TRBV2 and TRBJ1-5, with the D gene not clear enough to name. This receptor was identified in a woman in her sixties or seventies with acute or convalescent COVID-19. The sample was peripheral blood. The DNA is TGTGCCAGCAGTGCGACAATGGATCAGCCCCAGCATTTT. It translates as CASSATMDQPQHF.